These 3 T cell receptor beta chains were sequenced from one sample in a study of lymphopenia after photon versus proton radiotherapy. The protocol was immunoSEQ multiplex PCR, while the TCRdb copy is restricted to in-frame clones and leaves out a portion. The sample includes 30,000 to 45,000 clones, about 94% of them seen just once. This sample comprised peripheral blood, obtained from a patient treated with photon-based radiotherapy. The receptors here all came from a man in his sixties with cholangiocarcinoma.

The CDR3 DNA is TGTGCCAGCATAGAGACTAGCGGGAGAGGCTACGAGCAGTACTTC. It yields the protein CASIETSGRGYEQYF. The chain employs TRBV6-5 and TRBJ2-7, with 12 bases lining up with TRBD2. This CDR3 comprises 15 residues. Germline V gene lookup returns CDR1 MNHEY and CDR2 SVGAGI. The J segment lost 3 bases and the V segment lost 7 bases, leaving 7 bases of the junction unmatched.

V gene TRBV7-3 combines with J gene TRBJ2-3; D gene unclear. Trimming removed 0 bases at V and 0 bases at J, with 10 bases between. The germline gives CDR1 SGHTA, CDR2 FQGTGA. This CDR3 is built from 16 residues. CDR3 in amino acids: CASSLTSPGSTDTQYF. The CDR3 DNA reads TGTGCCAGCAGCTTAACGTCGCCCGGTAGCACAGATACGCAGTATTTT.

The rearrangement uses TRBV4-1 and TRBJ2-1; 9 positions agree with TRBD2. In germline, CDR1 is MGHRA, CDR2 YSYEKL. J was trimmed by 2 bases and V by 4 bases; bases with no gene match: 0. This CDR3 comprises 14 residues. CDR3 in DNA: TGCGCCAGCAGCCGGACTAGCGCCTACAATGAGCAGTTCTTC. Amino acid sequence: CASSRTSAYNEQFF.